This record concerns one T cell receptor beta chain sequence. No antigen is known for it. This sample is drawn from a study of PD-1 blockade in mismatch repair-deficient tumors. Profiled with immunoSEQ multiplex PCR; TCRdb holds only in-frame clones, not every one. The table records 14,000 or so clones, about 85% of them present only once. Germline CDR1 GTSNPN, CDR2 SVGIG (reference sequence). The CDR3 has 12 residues. Trimming pared 0 bases from V and 2 bases from J, leaving 4 bases between. Study results and limitations: About 4.5% of the roughly 140 peptide-expanded blood TCRs were also found in tumor.

The time point: approximately ten-day in vitro stimulation with candidate neoantigen peptide 6. The TCR-sequenced patients were a few responders to pembrolizumab. The material was cells cultured in vitro, obtained from a patient treated with pembrolizumab. This receptor was obtained from an adult with mismatch repair-deficient cancer. The chain combines TRBV30 with TRBJ2-5, with no clear D. The CDR3 sequence: CAWSVSQETQYF. The CDR3 DNA reads TGTGCCTGGAGTGTCAGTCAAGAGACCCAGTACTTC.